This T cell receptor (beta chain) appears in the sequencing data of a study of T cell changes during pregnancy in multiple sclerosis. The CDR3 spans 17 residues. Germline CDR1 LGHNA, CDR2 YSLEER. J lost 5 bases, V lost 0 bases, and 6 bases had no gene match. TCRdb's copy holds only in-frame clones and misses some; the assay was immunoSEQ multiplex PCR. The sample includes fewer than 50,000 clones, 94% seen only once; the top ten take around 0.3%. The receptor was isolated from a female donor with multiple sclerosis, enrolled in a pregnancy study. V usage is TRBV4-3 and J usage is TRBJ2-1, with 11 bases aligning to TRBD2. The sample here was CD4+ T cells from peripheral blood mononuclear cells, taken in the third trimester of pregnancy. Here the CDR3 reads CASSQEQTSGGNNEQFF. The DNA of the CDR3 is TGCGCCAGCAGCCAAGAACAAACTAGCGGGGGAAACAATGAGCAGTTCTTC.